This entry lists 32 T cell receptor beta chains sequenced from one sample in a study of control samples from healthy donors and cancer patients. The table came from immunoSEQ multiplex PCR; TCRdb's copy has only in-frame clones and leaves some out. The repertoire consists of about 130,000 clones, with about nine tenths occurring once and the leading ten covering around 2.5%. The sample consisted of blood. These receptors were taken from a man in his forties in good health.

This chain connects TRBV3-1 (or the pseudogene TRBV3-2) to TRBJ2-5, with a tentative D call TRBD2 (5 bases). V gave up 0 bases and J gave up 2 bases, with 13 bases separating them. Germline values: CDR1 LGHDT, CDR2 YNNKEL (reference sequence). The CDR3 covers 16 residues. The CDR3 bases are TGTGCCAGCAGCCAAGAGATGAGGGCACATCAAGAGACCCAGTACTTC. Translating it yields CASSQEMRAHQETQYF.

V is TRBV7-6 and J is TRBJ2-1; TRBD2 matches at 8 bases. V lost 6 bases and J lost 9; bases outside the gene matches: 13. CDR1 SGHVS and CDR2 FNYEAQ come from the germline V gene. The CDR3 sequence is 15 residues long. CDR3 coding DNA: TGTGCCAGCAGTTTCACAATAGCGGGGAGTAGTGAGCAGTTCTTC. This gives the protein CASSFTIAGSSEQFF.

CDR3: CASSISPRVLYGYTF. The CDR3 DNA reads as TGTGCCAGTAGTATCTCTCCCCGGGTCCTCTATGGCTACACCTTC. The chain has TRBV19 and TRBJ1-2; no reliable D call. CDR1 and CDR2 (germline): LNHDA, SQIVND (reference sequence). There are 15 residues in the CDR3. V was cut by 3 bases and J by 4 bases, with 15 bases left in between.

Note on this clone: Within the sample, other DNA sequences also encode this same CDR3. The chain uses TRBV12-3 or TRBV12-4 and TRBJ1-1; D unresolved. This CDR3 has 13 amino acids. V shed 5 bases and J shed 1 base, with 8 bases lying between them. The CDR3 sequence is CASSPGRNTEAFF. The CDR3 DNA is TGTGCCAGCAGTCCAGGACGGAACACTGAAGCTTTCTTT.

V usage is TRBV14 and J usage is TRBJ1-4, with a tentative D call TRBD1 (5 bases). Deletions cut 2 bases from V and 4 bases from J, with 11 bases between. Germline V lookup: CDR1 SGHDN, CDR2 FVKESK. This CDR3 region has 15 residues. CDR3 in DNA: TGTGCCAGCAGCCAAATCGGGGGAGTTAATGAAAAACTGTTTTTT. It translates to CASSQIGGVNEKLFF. The variable domain in full, completed from reference TRBV14 and TRBJ1-4, reads EAGVTQFPSHSVIEKGQTVTLRCDPISGHDNLYWYRRVMGKEIKFLLHFVKESKQDESGMPNNRFLAERTGGTYSTLKVQPAELEDSGVYFCASSQIGGVNEKLFFGSGTQLSVL.

This rearrangement joins TRBV30 to TRBJ2-3, with 8 positions matching TRBD2. Germline assignment: CDR1 GTSNPN and CDR2 SVGIG (reference sequence). The trim removed 2 bases at V and 2 bases at J, leaving 3 bases unmatched. The CDR3 spans 14 residues. In DNA form, the CDR3 reads TGTGCCTGGAGTCTGCGGGGGGACACAGATACGCAGTATTTT. It specifies CAWSLRGDTDTQYF.

The chain joins TRBV7-9 to TRBJ1-1; maybe TRBD1 (5 bases). This CDR3 is built from 13 residues. Germline V gene data show CDR1 as SEHNR and CDR2 as FQNEAQ (reference sequence). V lost 3 bases and J 4 bases, leaving 9 bases between the germline ends. The CDR3 DNA is TGTGCCAGCAGCTTGACAGCATTCACTGAAGCTTTCTTT. It specifies CASSLTAFTEAFF.

The chain has TRBV2 and TRBJ2-7; TRBD2 matches 11 bases. With 6 bases clipped from V and 5 bases from J, the junction kept 9 bases outside the gene matches. CDR3 length: 15 amino acids. The germline gives CDR1 SNHLY, CDR2 FYNNEI. DNA for the CDR3: TGTGCCAGCAGCAGAGGGCTAGCGGGGGGCGACGAGCAGTACTTC. It codes for CASSRGLAGGDEQYF.

This rearrangement joins TRBV6-5 to TRBJ1-2; D remains unclear. V was shortened by 8 bases and J by 1 base, with 11 bases between the two germline ends. CDR1 MNHEY and CDR2 SVGAGI come from the germline V gene. The CDR3 sequence is 13 residues long. CDR3 in DNA: TGTGCCAGCGCCGTCGAAGTTAACTATGGCTACACCTTC. Translation gives CASAVEVNYGYTF.

Here the CDR3 reads CASSQTVGTGTYNEQFF. DNA of the CDR3: TGTGCCAGTAGTCAAACAGTCGGGACGGGAACCTACAATGAGCAGTTCTTC. V is TRBV19 and J is TRBJ2-1; tentatively, D is TRBD1 or TRBD2 (5 bases each). Germline V gene data show CDR1 as LNHDA and CDR2 as SQIVND (reference sequence). CDR3 length: 17 amino acids. Deletions cut 5 bases from V and 2 bases from J, with 19 bases between.

This chain connects TRBV6-4 to TRBJ2-2; no clear D. The germline V gene has CDR1 MRHNA and CDR2 SNTAGT. This CDR3 has 16 residues. V dropped 2 bases and J dropped 0 bases, with 10 bases sitting between them. The CDR3 sequence: CASSDGQTANTGELFF. DNA for the CDR3: TGTGCCAGCAGTGACGGGCAGACCGCGAACACCGGGGAGCTGTTTTTT.

This sequence joins TRBV9 and TRBJ2-7; D is unclear. Trimming shortened V by 0 bases and J by 2 bases, and 12 bases separated the two germline ends. This CDR3 has 15 amino acids. Germline V CDR1 and CDR2: SGDLS, YYNGEE. CDR3 residues: CASSVDNGFPYEQYF. The CDR3 region has the DNA TGTGCCAGCAGCGTAGACAACGGCTTCCCCTACGAGCAGTACTTC.

The V and J genes are TRBV18 and TRBJ1-2; TRBD1 is a possible D gene (6 bases). The CDR3 runs 15 residues. In germline, CDR1 is KGHSH, CDR2 LQKENI. Deletions cut 3 bases from V and 4 bases from J, with 15 bases between. In nucleotides, the CDR3 is TGTGCCAGCTCACCTCGACAGGAATCACTCTATGGCTACACCTTC. Protein: CASSPRQESLYGYTF.

The chain is built from TRBV9 and TRBJ1-2, with 12 bases lining up with TRBD1. Germline assignment: CDR1 SGDLS and CDR2 YYNGEE. The ends lost 0 bases at V and 4 bases at J; junction bases unmatched: 1. CDR3 size: 15 residues. DNA of the CDR3: TGTGCCAGCAGCGTAGGGGGACAGGGGGCCTATGGCTACACCTTC. Encoded protein: CASSVGGQGAYGYTF. Drawing the rest from reference TRBV9 and TRBJ1-2, the complete variable domain is DSGVTQTPKHLITATGQRVTLRCSPRSGDLSVYWYQQSLDQGLQFLIQYYNGEERAKGNILERFSAQQFPDLHSELNLSSLELGDSALYFCASSVGGQGAYGYTFGSGTRLTVV.

The chain combines TRBV7-3 with TRBJ1-1, with a weak D call TRBD1 (6 bases). The CDR3 length is 13 residues. Germline assignment: CDR1 SGHTA and CDR2 FQGTGA. The ends were cut back, 5 bases at V and 1 base at J, with 8 bases in the middle. The CDR3 protein is CASSVDRNTEAFF. The CDR3 nucleotides are TGTGCCAGCAGCGTGGACAGGAACACTGAAGCTTTCTTT.

The sample holds a few counts of this clone. The chain recombines TRBV6-5 with TRBJ2-2; 12 positions match TRBD1. V dropped 4 bases and J dropped 7; count of bases not matched to a gene: 7. Germline CDR1 is MNHEY and CDR2 is SVGAGI. The CDR3 sequence is 16 residues long. This chain's CDR3 is CASSLSGQGAGGELFF. CDR3 in DNA: TGTGCCAGCAGTTTGTCGGGACAGGGGGCCGGCGGGGAGCTGTTTTTT.

The CDR3 loop reads CASSSGPPAGELFF. The CDR3 DNA reads TGTGCCAGCAGCTCCGGACCTCCCGCCGGGGAGCTGTTTTTT. The chain couples TRBV5-5 to TRBJ2-2; no reliable D call. Germline CDR1 SGHKS, CDR2 YYEKEE (reference sequence). Trimming stripped 3 bases from V and 6 bases from J, with 12 bases between. CDR3 length: 14 residues.

The chain uses TRBV7-9 and TRBJ1-2; 8 nucleotides line up with TRBD1. J lost 6 bases, V lost 6 bases, and 6 bases had no gene match. Germline CDR1 reads SEHNR; CDR2 reads FQNEAQ (reference sequence). This CDR3 has 13 residues. The CDR3 here is CASSSGGVNGYTF. CDR3 nucleotide sequence: TGTGCCAGCAGTTCAGGGGGCGTGAATGGCTACACCTTC.

The rearrangement links TRBV7-9 to TRBJ2-5, with a possible D match to TRBD1 (6 bases). Trimming cost V 6 bases and J 1 base, with 9 bases left between them. The CDR3 extends over 13 amino acids. The germline V gene encodes CDR1 SEHNR and CDR2 FQNEAQ (reference sequence). The DNA for the CDR3 is TGTGCCAGCAGAAGAGGGGGCCAAGAGACCCAGTACTTC. Its protein is CASRRGGQETQYF.

This chain connects TRBV6-1 to TRBJ1-2; D is perhaps TRBD1 (6 bases). The ends were cut back, 2 bases at V and 6 bases at J, with 19 bases in the middle. This CDR3 comprises 16 residues. Germline assignment: CDR1 MNHNS and CDR2 SASEGT. Written as DNA, the CDR3 is TGTGCCAGCAGTGAATTCTCGGCGGGGGGCGCAAATGGCTACACCTTC. Its translation: CASSEFSAGGANGYTF.

The J gene is TRBJ1-1, the V gene TRBV19; no definite D call. V lost 5 bases and J 1 base, leaving 17 bases between the germline ends. The germline CDR1 and CDR2 sequences are LNHDA and SQIVND (reference sequence). The CDR3 contains 16 residues. CDR3 nucleotide sequence: TGTGCCAGTAGTTCTTACCGGGCCGGGCGGAACACTGAAGCTTTCTTT. Its translation: CASSSYRAGRNTEAFF.

The genes are TRBV7-3 and TRBJ1-1; D remains ambiguous. CDR1 is SGHTA, CDR2 FQGTGA, per germline. The ends were cut back, 4 bases at V and 4 bases at J, with 10 bases in the middle. This CDR3 has 13 residues. Here the CDR3 DNA reads TGTGCCAGCAGCTCGAACCGCGGCACTGAAGCTTTCTTT. This encodes CASSSNRGTEAFF.

Only one count was recorded for this clone. V is TRBV28 and J is TRBJ2-2; D not resolved. The CDR3 is made up of 12 amino acids. Trimming left V 5 bases short and J 0 bases short, with 1 base between. Germline CDR1 MDHEN, CDR2 SYDVKM. The CDR3, as DNA: TGTGCCAGCAGTCCGAACACCGGGGAGCTGTTTTTT. This translates into CASSPNTGELFF.

The chain uses TRBV6-5 and TRBJ2-4, with D tentatively TRBD2 (6 bases). V lost 6 bases to trimming and J lost 6 bases, with 15 bases between them. Germline CDR1 and CDR2: MNHEY and SVGAGI. The CDR3 loop spans 14 amino acids. The CDR3 here is CASRGGVTPNIQYF. The DNA of the CDR3 is TGTGCCAGCAGAGGAGGGGTGACCCCAAACATTCAGTACTTC.

This clone is medium-sized within its sample. This sample also contains other DNA sequences that code for the same CDR3. The V gene is TRBV7-8, the J gene TRBJ1-4; D possibly corresponds to TRBD1 (6 bases). V lost 2 bases and J 5 bases, leaving 12 bases between the germline ends. The CDR3 sequence is 15 residues long. Germline loops: CDR1 SGHVS, CDR2 FQNEAQ. CDR3 bases: TGTGCCAGCAGCTTATCAGGGGCGATAAATGAAAAACTGTTTTTT. Translated: CASSLSGAINEKLFF.

The chain joins TRBV4-2 to TRBJ2-5; D is tentatively TRBD1 or TRBD2 (5 bases each). This CDR3 is 13 amino acids long. V lost 3 bases, J lost 0 bases, and 5 bases lay in between. Germline CDR1 is LGHNA and CDR2 is YNFKEQ. The CDR3 spells CASSQGHQETQYF. DNA of the CDR3: TGTGCCAGCAGCCAGGGACACCAAGAGACCCAGTACTTC.

This chain connects TRBV6-6 to TRBJ2-1, with D possibly being TRBD1 (5 bases). The CDR3 length is 12 residues. Germline lookup yields CDR1 MNHNY and CDR2 SVGAGI (reference sequence). Trimming removed 5 bases from V and 6 bases from J, with 8 bases in between. CDR3 sequence: CASSPQGNEQFF. CDR3 DNA: TGTGCCAGCAGTCCCCAGGGCAATGAGCAGTTCTTC.

There are a few counts of this clone. The chain employs TRBV19 and TRBJ1-2; TRBD1 matches 9 bases. Germline-derived CDR1 and CDR2 are LNHDA and SQIVND (reference sequence). The CDR3 has 15 amino acids. The V gene end was trimmed by 5 bases and the J gene end by 4 bases; junction bases not matched to a gene: 8. CDR3 sequence reads: CASSVSGTGSYGYTF. The DNA for the CDR3 is TGTGCCAGTAGTGTCTCCGGGACAGGGAGCTATGGCTACACCTTC.

The V and J genes are TRBV6-1 and TRBJ2-3; D possibly uses TRBD1 or TRBD2 (5 bases each). From germline, CDR1 is MNHNS and CDR2 SASEGT. The CDR3 consists of 16 residues. V shed 1 base and J shed 5 bases, with 16 bases lying between them. The CDR3 bases are TGTGCCAGCAGTGAAGATGGGGGACCAGGTGGAGATACGCAGTATTTT. Translating gives CASSEDGGPGGDTQYF.

The rearrangement joins TRBV19 to TRBJ1-6, with TRBD1 matching over 9 bases. V was pared by 8 bases and J by 5 bases, with 7 bases of the junction left unmatched. Germline V CDR1 and CDR2: LNHDA, SQIVND (reference sequence). The CDR3 extends over 15 amino acids. CDR3 nucleotide sequence: TGTGCCAGTGCACCGGGACAGGGCCATAATTCACCCCTCCACTTT. It specifies CASAPGQGHNSPLHF.

The V and J genes are TRBV28 and TRBJ1-4; D unclear. This CDR3 comprises 14 residues. The ends were cut back, 5 bases at V and 0 bases at J, with 7 bases in the middle. From germline, CDR1 is MDHEN and CDR2 SYDVKM. This chain's CDR3 is CASSHPATNEKLFF. The CDR3 bases are TGTGCCAGCAGTCACCCAGCAACTAATGAAAAACTGTTTTTT.

The J gene is TRBJ1-1, the V gene TRBV18, with TRBD1 as a possible D gene (5 bases). Germline-derived CDR1 and CDR2 are KGHSH and LQKENI. CDR3 length equals 16 residues. Trimming stripped 3 bases from V and 1 base from J, with 15 bases between. CDR3 sequence (DNA): TGTGCCAGCTCACCCTTGGGGGGGGTCCAGAACACTGAAGCTTTCTTT. Translated, it gives CASSPLGGVQNTEAFF.